The present TCR beta chain was sequenced within a study of blood T cell repertoires in COVID-19. As for the study in general: Nucleic acid was either cDNA or gDNA, and it came from T cells, B-cell-depleted T cells, or PBMCs.

CDR3 size: 13 residues. Trimming removed 4 bases at V and 6 bases at J, with 10 bases between. Germline V gene data show CDR1 as LNHDA and CDR2 as SQIVND (reference sequence). This clone showed up just a few times. Distinct nucleotide sequences in the sample also encode this CDR3. Original analysis: Amplification with reference gene primers provided the estimates of nucleated cell counts. Data came from immunoSEQ multiplex PCR; TCRdb stores just in-frame clones and leaves some out. For V, J and clone size, that table is used; D and trimming come from the DNA. The repertoire has roughly 95,000 clones, 82% of them found once; the top ten carry under 7.5%.

The chain couples TRBV19 to TRBJ1-5; TRBD1 might be the D (5 bases). The origin of this receptor is a man aged 45-60 years with active or convalescent COVID-19. Sequencing used peripheral blood. CDR3 region: CASSTGVGQPQHF. CDR3 sequence (DNA): TGTGCCAGTAGTACGGGGGTAGGTCAGCCCCAGCATTTT.